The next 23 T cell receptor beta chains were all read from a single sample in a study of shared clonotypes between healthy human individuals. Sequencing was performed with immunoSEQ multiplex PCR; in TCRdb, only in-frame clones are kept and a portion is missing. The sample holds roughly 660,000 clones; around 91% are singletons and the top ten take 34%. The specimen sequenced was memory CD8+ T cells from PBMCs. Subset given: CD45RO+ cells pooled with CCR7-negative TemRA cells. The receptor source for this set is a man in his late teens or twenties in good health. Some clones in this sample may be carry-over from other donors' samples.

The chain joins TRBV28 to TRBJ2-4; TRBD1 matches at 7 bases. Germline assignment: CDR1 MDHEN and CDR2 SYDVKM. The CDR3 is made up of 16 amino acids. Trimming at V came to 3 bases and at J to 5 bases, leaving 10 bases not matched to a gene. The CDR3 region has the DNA TGTGCCAGCAGTTTTCTTGAGGGGGCTTTTGAAAACATTCAGTACTTC. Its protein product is CASSFLEGAFENIQYF. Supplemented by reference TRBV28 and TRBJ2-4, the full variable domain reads DVKVTQSSRYLVKRTGEKVFLECVQDMDHENMFWYRQDPGLGLRLIYFSYDVKMKEKGDIPEGYSVSREKKERFSLILESASTNQTSMYLCASSFLEGAFENIQYFGAGTRLSVL.

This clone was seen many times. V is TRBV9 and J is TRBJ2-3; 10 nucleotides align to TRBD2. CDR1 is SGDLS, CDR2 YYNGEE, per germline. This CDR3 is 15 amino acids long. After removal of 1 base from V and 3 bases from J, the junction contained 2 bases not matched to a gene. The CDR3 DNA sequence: TGTGCCAGCAGCGTAAATAGCGGGAGGACAGATACGCAGTATTTT. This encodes CASSVNSGRTDTQYF.

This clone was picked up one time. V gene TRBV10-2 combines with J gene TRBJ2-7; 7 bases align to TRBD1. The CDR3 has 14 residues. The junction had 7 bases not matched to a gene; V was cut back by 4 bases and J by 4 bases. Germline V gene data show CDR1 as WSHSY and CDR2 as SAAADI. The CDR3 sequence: CASSGGGAGYEQYF. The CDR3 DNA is TGCGCCAGCAGTGGAGGGGGCGCCGGGTACGAGCAGTACTTC.

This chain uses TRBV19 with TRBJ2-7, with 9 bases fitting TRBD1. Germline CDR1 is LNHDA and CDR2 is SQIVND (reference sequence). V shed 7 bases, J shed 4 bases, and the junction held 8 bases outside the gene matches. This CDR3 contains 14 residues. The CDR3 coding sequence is TGTGCCAGTAAGGAGACAGGGGGGGGATACGAGCAGTACTTC. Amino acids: CASKETGGGYEQYF.

CDR3 DNA: TGTGCCAGCAGTTACTCGGGACCGGATACGCAGTATTTT. Encoded protein: CASSYSGPDTQYF. V and J are TRBV6-5 and TRBJ2-3; D may correspond to TRBD1 or TRBD2 (5 bases each). Germline V gene sequence: CDR1 MNHEY, CDR2 SVGAGI. The CDR3 contains 13 residues. Trimming took off 0 bases at V and 6 bases at J, with 7 bases between the two ends.

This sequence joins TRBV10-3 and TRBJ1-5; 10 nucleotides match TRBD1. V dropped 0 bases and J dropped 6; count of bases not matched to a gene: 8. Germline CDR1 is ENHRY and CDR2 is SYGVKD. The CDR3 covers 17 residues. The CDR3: CAISESRGGQGGQPQHF. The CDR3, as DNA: TGTGCCATCAGTGAGTCTCGGGGAGGACAGGGGGGTCAGCCCCAGCATTTT.

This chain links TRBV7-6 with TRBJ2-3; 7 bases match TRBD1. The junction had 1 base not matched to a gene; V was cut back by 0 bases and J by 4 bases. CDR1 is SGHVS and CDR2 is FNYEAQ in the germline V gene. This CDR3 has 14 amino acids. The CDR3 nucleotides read TGTGCCAGCAGCTTAGCAGGGGGCGCAGATACGCAGTATTTT. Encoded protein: CASSLAGGADTQYF.

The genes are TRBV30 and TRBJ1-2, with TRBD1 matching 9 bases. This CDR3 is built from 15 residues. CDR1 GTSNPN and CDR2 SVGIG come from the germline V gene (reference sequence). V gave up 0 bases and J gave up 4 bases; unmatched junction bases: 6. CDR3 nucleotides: TGTGCCTGGAGTGTACAGGGGGCAAGGGGCTATGGCTACACCTTC. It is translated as CAWSVQGARGYGYTF. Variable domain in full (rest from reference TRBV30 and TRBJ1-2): SQTIHQWPATLVQPVGSPLSLECTVEGTSNPNLYWYRQAAGRGLQLLFYSVGIGQISSEVPQNLSASRPQDRQFILSSKKLLLSDSGFYLCAWSVQGARGYGYTFGSGTRLTVV.

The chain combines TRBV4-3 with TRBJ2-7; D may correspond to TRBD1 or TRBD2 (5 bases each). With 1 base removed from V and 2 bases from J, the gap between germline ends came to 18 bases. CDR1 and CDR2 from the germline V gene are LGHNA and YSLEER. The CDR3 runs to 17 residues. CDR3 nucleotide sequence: TGCGCCAGCAGCCAAGGCTCGTCGGGGCGGTCAACCTACGAGCAGTACTTC. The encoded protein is CASSQGSSGRSTYEQYF.

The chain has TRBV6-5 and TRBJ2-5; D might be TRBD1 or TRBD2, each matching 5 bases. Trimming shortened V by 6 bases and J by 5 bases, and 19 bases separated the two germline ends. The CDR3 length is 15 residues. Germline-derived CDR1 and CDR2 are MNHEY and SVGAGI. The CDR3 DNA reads TGTGCCAGCAGCCGAAATTCCGGGACGCTGGAGACCCAGTACTTC. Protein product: CASSRNSGTLETQYF.

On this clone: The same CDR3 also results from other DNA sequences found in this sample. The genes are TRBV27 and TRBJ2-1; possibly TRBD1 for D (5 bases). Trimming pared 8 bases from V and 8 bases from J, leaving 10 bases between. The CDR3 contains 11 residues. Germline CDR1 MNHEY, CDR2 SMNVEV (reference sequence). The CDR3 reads CASRQGYEQFF. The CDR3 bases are TGTGCCAGCCGGCAGGGCTATGAGCAGTTCTTC.

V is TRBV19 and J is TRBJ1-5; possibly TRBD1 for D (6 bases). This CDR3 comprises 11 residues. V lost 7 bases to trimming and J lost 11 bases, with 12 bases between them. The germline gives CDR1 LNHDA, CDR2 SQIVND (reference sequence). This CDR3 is CASTSEGAQHF. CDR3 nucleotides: TGTGCCAGTACCTCGGAGGGGGCCCAGCATTTT.

CDR3 sequence: CASSFGLAGGDEQFF. In DNA, the CDR3 is TGTGCCAGCAGCTTCGGCCTAGCGGGAGGCGATGAGCAGTTCTTC. This chain links TRBV5-8 with TRBJ2-1; 11 bases align to TRBD2. Unmatched junction bases numbered 6, after V lost 2 bases and J lost 8 bases. CDR1 is SGHTS and CDR2 is YDEGEE in the germline V gene. The CDR3 length is 15 residues.

The DNA of the CDR3 is TGTGCCAGCAGCTTATCTATCGGGGAGACCTACGAGCAGTACTTC. Amino acids: CASSLSIGETYEQYF. The V gene is TRBV11-2, the J gene TRBJ2-7; possible D gene TRBD2, 5 bases. Germline V gene lookup returns CDR1 SGHAT and CDR2 FQNNGV. Trimming left V 2 bases short and J 2 bases short, with 13 bases between. CDR3 length equals 15 residues.

The CDR3 DNA reads TGTGCCAGCAGTGAAGGGGTCAGGGACTTTGAGCAGTTCTTC. This encodes CASSEGVRDFEQFF. V and J are TRBV2 and TRBJ2-1; D possibly corresponds to TRBD2 (6 bases). Germline-derived CDR1 and CDR2 are SNHLY and FYNNEI. This CDR3 comprises 14 residues. V dropped 1 base and J dropped 9 bases, with 13 bases sitting between them.

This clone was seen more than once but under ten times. The CDR3 spells CASRGASYNEQFF. CDR3 nucleotides: TGCGCCAGCAGAGGGGCGTCCTACAATGAGCAGTTCTTC. The chain is built from TRBV5-1 and TRBJ2-1; tentative D call: TRBD1 (5 bases). Germline V gene sequence: CDR1 SGHRS, CDR2 YFSETQ. V lost 5 bases and J 1 base, leaving 7 bases between the germline ends. The CDR3 length is 13 residues.

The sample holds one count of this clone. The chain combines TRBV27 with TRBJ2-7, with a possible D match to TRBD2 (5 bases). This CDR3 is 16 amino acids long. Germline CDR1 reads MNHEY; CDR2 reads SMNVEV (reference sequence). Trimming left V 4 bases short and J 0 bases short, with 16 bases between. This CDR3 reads CASSSLPGRGSYEQYF. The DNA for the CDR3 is TGTGCCAGCAGTTCTCTCCCAGGACGGGGCTCCTACGAGCAGTACTTC.

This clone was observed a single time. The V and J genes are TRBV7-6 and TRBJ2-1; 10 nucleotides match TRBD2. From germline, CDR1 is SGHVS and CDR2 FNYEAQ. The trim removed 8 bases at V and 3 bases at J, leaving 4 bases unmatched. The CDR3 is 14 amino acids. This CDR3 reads CASGASGSYNEQFF. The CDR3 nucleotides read TGTGCCAGCGGAGCTAGCGGGAGCTACAATGAGCAGTTCTTC.

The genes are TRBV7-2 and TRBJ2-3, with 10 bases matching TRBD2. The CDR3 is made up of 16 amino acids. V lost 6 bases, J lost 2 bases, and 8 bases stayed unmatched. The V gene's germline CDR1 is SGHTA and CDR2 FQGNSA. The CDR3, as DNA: TGTGCCAGCAGTTGGGGACTAGCGTTGTCCACAGATACGCAGTATTTT. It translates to CASSWGLALSTDTQYF.

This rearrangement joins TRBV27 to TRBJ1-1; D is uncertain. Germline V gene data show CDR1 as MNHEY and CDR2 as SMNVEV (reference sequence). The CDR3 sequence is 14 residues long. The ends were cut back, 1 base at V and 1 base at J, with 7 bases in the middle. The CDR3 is CASSLLVGNTEAFF. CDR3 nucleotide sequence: TGTGCCAGCAGTTTATTAGTGGGGAACACTGAAGCTTTCTTT.

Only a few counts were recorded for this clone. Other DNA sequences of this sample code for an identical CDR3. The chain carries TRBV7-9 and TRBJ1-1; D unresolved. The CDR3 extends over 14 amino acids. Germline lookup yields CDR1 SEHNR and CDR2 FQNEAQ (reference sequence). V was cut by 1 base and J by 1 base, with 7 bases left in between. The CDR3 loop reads CASSLVGTNTEAFF. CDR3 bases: TGTGCCAGCAGCTTAGTTGGCACGAACACTGAAGCTTTCTTT.

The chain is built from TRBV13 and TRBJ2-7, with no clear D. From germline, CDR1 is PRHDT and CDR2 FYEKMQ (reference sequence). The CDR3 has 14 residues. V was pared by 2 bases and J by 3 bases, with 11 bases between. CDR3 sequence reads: CASSLLNRHYEQYF. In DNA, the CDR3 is TGTGCCAGCAGCTTACTAAACCGTCACTACGAGCAGTACTTC.

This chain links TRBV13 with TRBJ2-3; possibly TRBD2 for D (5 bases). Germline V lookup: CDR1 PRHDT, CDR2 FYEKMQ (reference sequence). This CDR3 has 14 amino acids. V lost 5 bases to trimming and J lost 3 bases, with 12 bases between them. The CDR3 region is CASSERLPTDTQYF. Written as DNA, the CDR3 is TGTGCCAGCAGCGAGCGGCTTCCAACAGATACGCAGTATTTT.